One and the same sample provided the 4 T cell receptor beta chains below, sequenced in a study of graft-versus-host responses after intestinal transplantation. These TCRs' antigens remain unknown. Data came from immunoSEQ multiplex PCR; TCRdb stores just in-frame clones and leaves some out. The data show more than 95,000 clones, 92% seen once. Here the sequenced sample was unstimulated CD4+ T cells sorted from spleen or lymph node cells, taken before intestinal transplant. The receptors come from a human donor who received an intestinal transplant.

The chain uses TRBV19 and TRBJ2-1; 9 bases match TRBD2. The germline V gene has CDR1 LNHDA and CDR2 SQIVND (reference sequence). V gave up 6 bases and J gave up 5 bases; unmatched junction bases: 11. The CDR3 runs 16 residues. In nucleotides, the CDR3 is TGTGCCAGTAGGACCATAGCGGGAGTAGCACACAATGAGCAGTTCTTC. Translated, it gives CASRTIAGVAHNEQFF.

This chain joins TRBV6-5 and TRBJ2-2, with D perhaps TRBD1 (5 bases). The length of the CDR3 is 15 residues. Germline CDR1 and CDR2: MNHEY and SVGAGI. Trimming stripped 4 bases from V and 5 bases from J, with 14 bases between. In DNA, the CDR3 is TGTGCCAGCAGTTTAAGGGGAAGCCTAACCGGGGAGCTGTTTTTT. Translated: CASSLRGSLTGELFF.

V usage is TRBV9 and J usage is TRBJ2-5; D perhaps matches TRBD1 (5 bases). The CDR3 is 15 residues long. V gave up 1 base and J gave up 2 bases, with 12 bases separating them. Per germline, CDR1 SGDLS and CDR2 YYNGEE. CDR3 loop: CASSVSQGTQETQYF. The CDR3 region has the DNA TGTGCCAGCAGCGTAAGTCAGGGAACTCAAGAGACCCAGTACTTC.

In regard to this clone: The same CDR3 is also encoded by other DNA sequences in this sample. J is TRBJ2-3 and V is TRBV19; 11 bases match TRBD2. CDR1 and CDR2 from the germline V gene are LNHDA and SQIVND (reference sequence). V dropped 7 bases and J dropped 4; count of bases not matched to a gene: 7. This CDR3 has 15 residues. The CDR3 DNA follows: TGTGCCAGTACCTTAGCGGGGGGGCGGGCAGATACGCAGTATTTT. Amino acids: CASTLAGGRADTQYF.